The entry that follows covers one T cell receptor beta chain sequence. Its cognate antigen is unknown. This sample was taken from a study of T cell responses to AZD1222 COVID-19 vaccine. Study findings and constraints: Repertoire sampling occurred only after the peak T cell response.

The repertoire was sequenced with immunoSEQ multiplex PCR; TCRdb's copy has only in-frame clones and lacks some. The sample has roughly 180,000 clones; 90% are singletons. This CDR3 has 16 residues. V was pared by 2 bases and J by 1 base, with 6 bases of the junction left unmatched. Germline V CDR1 and CDR2: MNHEY, SVGAGI. This chain joins TRBV6-5 and TRBJ1-2, with 8 bases lining up with TRBD1. The clonotype originates from an adult in good health. Sequenced here: peripheral blood, sampled on day 0 of AZD1222 vaccination. CDR3 nucleotides: TGTGCCAGCAGTTACCTAGGACAGGGCAATAACTATGGCTACACCTTC. It translates to CASSYLGQGNNYGYTF.